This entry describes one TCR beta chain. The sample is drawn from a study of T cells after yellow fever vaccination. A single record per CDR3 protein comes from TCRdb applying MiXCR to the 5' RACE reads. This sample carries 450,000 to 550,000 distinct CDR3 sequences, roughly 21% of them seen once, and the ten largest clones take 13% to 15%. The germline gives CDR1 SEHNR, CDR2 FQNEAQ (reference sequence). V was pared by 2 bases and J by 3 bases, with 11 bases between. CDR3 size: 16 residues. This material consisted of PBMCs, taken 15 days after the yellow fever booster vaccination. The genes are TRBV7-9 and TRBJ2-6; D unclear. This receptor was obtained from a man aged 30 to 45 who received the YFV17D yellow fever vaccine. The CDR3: CASSLSYGLGANVLTF. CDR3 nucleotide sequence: TGTGCCAGCAGCTTATCCTATGGCCTTGGGGCCAACGTCCTGACTTTC.